This passage covers 24 T cell receptor beta chains from one sample sequenced in a study of T cell responses to AZD1222 COVID-19 vaccine. The method was immunoSEQ multiplex PCR; TCRdb's version includes in-frame clones alone and lacks a portion of them. The sample has more than 85,000 clones; 94% are singletons. Specimen: peripheral blood, collected 28 days after the second AZD1222 dose. Source of these receptors: an adult who received the AZD1222 COVID-19 vaccine.

This sequence joins TRBV18 and TRBJ2-3; D assignment may be TRBD1 or TRBD2 (5 bases each). V was clipped by 0 bases and J by 2 bases, with 12 bases between them. This CDR3 spans 16 amino acids. Germline V lookup: CDR1 KGHSH, CDR2 LQKENI. CDR3 region: CASSPPPRGVTDTQYF. The CDR3 coding sequence is TGTGCCAGCTCACCACCGCCTAGGGGAGTCACAGATACGCAGTATTTT. Supplemented by reference TRBV18 and TRBJ2-3, the full variable domain reads NAGVMQNPRHLVRRRGQEARLRCSPMKGHSHVYWYRQLPEEGLKFMVYLQKENIIDESGMPKERFSAEFPKEGPSILRIQQVVRGDSAAYFCASSPPPRGVTDTQYFGPGTRLTVL.

The chain carries TRBV25-1 and TRBJ2-2; D is ambiguous. Germline V CDR1 and CDR2: MGHDK, SYGVNS. This CDR3 is 13 amino acids long. V lost 8 bases to trimming and J lost 0 bases, with 7 bases between them. The CDR3 loop is CASRHSNTGELFF. The CDR3, as DNA: TGTGCCAGCCGGCACTCGAACACCGGGGAGCTGTTTTTT.

This chain uses TRBV14 with TRBJ2-2; no firm D call. Germline V CDR1 and CDR2: SGHDN, FVKESK. The CDR3 totals 13 residues. The V gene lost 4 bases and the J gene lost 2 bases, with 5 bases spanning the gap. The CDR3 DNA follows: TGTGCCAGCAGCCGTTACAACACCGGGGAGCTGTTTTTT. Its protein product is CASSRYNTGELFF.

The CDR3 loop reads CASSEAREKLFF. The CDR3 DNA follows: TGTGCCAGCAGTGAAGCGCGGGAAAAACTGTTTTTT. V gene TRBV6-1 combines with J gene TRBJ1-4; D gene uncertain. Looked up from germline, CDR1 is MNHNS and CDR2 is SASEGT. The CDR3 has 12 residues. The V and J ends lost 0 bases and 8 bases respectively, with 4 bases between them.

The chain is built from TRBV9 and TRBJ1-3; D is unclear. Trimming took 0 bases from V and 0 from J, leaving 10 bases between them. CDR3 length: 16 amino acids. Germline V lookup: CDR1 SGDLS, CDR2 YYNGEE. DNA of the CDR3: TGTGCCAGCAGCGTAGTTAGCCGTCTCTCTGGAAACACCATATATTTT. Protein: CASSVVSRLSGNTIYF.

The CDR3 region is CASSLGTSADTQYF. The CDR3 DNA reads TGTGCCAGCTCATTAGGGACGTCCGCAGATACGCAGTATTTT. The V call is TRBV18, the J call TRBJ2-3; the D gene could be TRBD1 or TRBD2 (5 bases each). Trimming shortened V by 5 bases and J by 4 bases, and 13 bases separated the two germline ends. Germline V lookup: CDR1 KGHSH, CDR2 LQKENI. The CDR3 length is 14 residues.

This chain connects TRBV19 to TRBJ2-7; no clear D gene. There are 14 residues in the CDR3. The V gene's germline CDR1 is LNHDA and CDR2 SQIVND (reference sequence). Trimming removed 1 base at V and 2 bases at J, with 9 bases between. CDR3 protein: CASSIGTPPYEQYF. The CDR3 DNA reads TGTGCCAGTAGTATAGGGACGCCACCCTACGAGCAGTACTTC.

The gene calls are TRBV4-1 and TRBJ1-6, with D perhaps matching TRBD1 (6 bases). The CDR3 runs 19 residues. Per germline, CDR1 MGHRA and CDR2 YSYEKL. V lost 4 bases and J lost 0, with 19 bases in between. Written as DNA, the CDR3 is TGCGCCAGCAGCCGAAATCCCACGGGACAAAGCTCCTATAATTCACCCCTCCACTTT. Amino acid sequence: CASSRNPTGQSSYNSPLHF.

Only a few counts were recorded for this clone. The V and J genes are TRBV5-5 and TRBJ1-4; D may be TRBD1 (6 bases). In germline, CDR1 is SGHKS, CDR2 YYEKEE (reference sequence). Trimming removed 2 bases from V and 4 bases from J, with 15 bases in between. This CDR3 spans 16 amino acids. The CDR3 sequence: CASSFTNRDYNEKLFF. CDR3 sequence (DNA): TGTGCCAGCAGCTTCACGAACAGGGACTATAATGAAAAACTGTTTTTT.

V is TRBV19 and J is TRBJ2-2; 9 bases are shared with TRBD1. The V and J ends lost 6 bases and 7 bases, in that order; junction bases with no gene match: 9. The CDR3 loop spans 15 amino acids. Germline CDR1 reads LNHDA; CDR2 reads SQIVND (reference sequence). The CDR3 DNA sequence: TGTGCCAGTAGGCTACAGGGGGCAGAATTCGGGGAGCTGTTTTTT. Protein product: CASRLQGAEFGELFF.

The rearrangement joins TRBV27 to TRBJ1-6; unclear D gene. Trimming took 5 bases from V and 5 from J, leaving 4 bases between them. CDR1 and CDR2 from the germline V gene are MNHEY and SMNVEV (reference sequence). This CDR3 has 12 amino acids. DNA of the CDR3: TGTGCCAGCAGTCCACATAATTCACCCCTCCACTTT. This sequence encodes CASSPHNSPLHF.

The chain carries TRBV7-8 and TRBJ1-1; a weak D match, TRBD1 (6 bases). Germline CDR1 and CDR2: SGHVS and FQNEAQ. With 5 bases removed from V and 11 bases from J, the gap between germline ends came to 21 bases. CDR3 size: 14 residues. The CDR3 sequence is CASSARNGGANAFF. The CDR3 DNA follows: TGTGCCAGCAGCGCGAGAAATGGGGGGGCAAATGCTTTCTTT.

The chain is built from TRBV27 and TRBJ1-6, with a tentative D call TRBD1 (5 bases). Trimming pared 6 bases from V and 10 bases from J, leaving 16 bases between. The germline CDR1 and CDR2 sequences are MNHEY and SMNVEV (reference sequence). The CDR3 is 14 amino acids. CDR3: CASSRDSWVSPLHF. Here the CDR3 DNA reads TGTGCCAGCAGCCGCGACAGTTGGGTCTCACCCCTCCACTTT.

This clone occurred once. The genes are TRBV10-2 and TRBJ1-5; D gene uncertain. This CDR3 region has 14 residues. With 3 bases removed from V and 1 base from J, the gap between germline ends came to 7 bases. Germline lookup yields CDR1 WSHSY and CDR2 SAAADI. CDR3 sequence (DNA): TGCGCCAGCAGTGACGGAAGAAGCAATCAGCCCCAGCATTTT. Translating gives CASSDGRSNQPQHF.

V and J are TRBV19 and TRBJ1-2; unclear D gene. The CDR3 is 16 residues long. The germline gives CDR1 LNHDA, CDR2 SQIVND (reference sequence). V lost 5 bases, J lost 6 bases, and 22 bases lay in between. In DNA, the CDR3 is TGTGCCAGTAGTCTATATTCAGGAGCTGGTCTGGATGGCTACACCTTC. This gives the protein CASSLYSGAGLDGYTF.

V is TRBV7-9 and J is TRBJ1-1; D unclear. CDR1 is SEHNR and CDR2 is FQNEAQ in the germline V gene (reference sequence). Trimming took 5 bases from V and 8 from J, leaving 18 bases between them. The CDR3 has 14 amino acids. The CDR3 loop reads CASSPVRDEMEAFF. The CDR3 DNA sequence: TGTGCCAGCAGCCCAGTCCGTGACGAAATGGAAGCTTTCTTT.

This rearrangement joins TRBV19 to TRBJ1-3, with D uncertain. Germline values: CDR1 LNHDA, CDR2 SQIVND (reference sequence). The CDR3 has 17 residues. Deletions cut 7 bases from V and 0 bases from J, with 19 bases between. The CDR3 DNA sequence: TGTGCCAGTAAGCTGCGAGAGTTTTCTTACTCTGGAAACACCATATATTTT. Translated: CASKLREFSYSGNTIYF.

J is TRBJ2-1 and V is TRBV5-1; 16 nucleotides match TRBD2. Germline-derived CDR1 and CDR2 are SGHRS and YFSETQ. The CDR3 loop spans 14 amino acids. V trimming: 6 bases; J trimming: 10 bases; junction bases outside the gene matches: 4. CDR3 in DNA: TGCGCCAGCAAGGGACTAGCGGGAGGGCCGGAGCAGTTCTTC. This codes for CASKGLAGGPEQFF.

This chain joins TRBV5-1 and TRBJ1-1; a weak D match, TRBD1 (5 bases). Germline V gives CDR1 SGHRS, CDR2 YFSETQ. The V gene lost 4 bases and the J gene lost 1 base, with 14 bases spanning the gap. The CDR3 has 15 residues. The CDR3 DNA reads as TGCGCCAGCAGCCGGGGCCAGATTGAGAACACTGAAGCTTTCTTT. It specifies CASSRGQIENTEAFF.

The J gene is TRBJ1-3, the V gene TRBV5-1, with TRBD1 as a possible D gene (5 bases). CDR1 and CDR2 (germline): SGHRS, YFSETQ. V dropped 4 bases and J dropped 0 bases, with 20 bases sitting between them. The length of the CDR3 is 18 residues. The CDR3 region has the DNA TGCGCCAGCAGCCCACTGGGAGGTACAGGCAACTCTGGAAACACCATATATTTT. Its translation is CASSPLGGTGNSGNTIYF.

V gene TRBV10-3 combines with J gene TRBJ2-1; 8 bases are shared with TRBD2. V shed 6 bases and J 8 bases; nucleotides not matched to a gene: 15. This CDR3 is 16 amino acids long. Germline V lookup: CDR1 ENHRY, CDR2 SYGVKD. The CDR3 DNA reads as TGTGCCATCAGGGGAGCGGGAGTGGGGGTTGACGATGAGCAGTTCTTC. This gives the protein CAIRGAGVGVDDEQFF.

The genes are TRBV10-1 and TRBJ2-7; 7 nucleotides align to TRBD2. CDR3 length equals 14 residues. J was trimmed by 1 base and V by 8 bases; bases with no gene match: 8. In germline, CDR1 is WNHNN, CDR2 SYGVQD (reference sequence). The CDR3 loop is CASGAERGSYEQYF. CDR3 nucleotides: TGCGCCAGCGGAGCCGAGCGGGGATCCTACGAGCAGTACTTC.

This sequence joins TRBV5-4 and TRBJ2-5; maybe TRBD1 (6 bases). The germline gives CDR1 SGHNT, CDR2 YYREEE (reference sequence). Trimming took off 2 bases at V and 1 base at J, with 9 bases between the two ends. The CDR3 runs 14 residues. CDR3 nucleotide sequence: TGTGCCAGCAGCTTCGGACAGCTCCAAGAGACCCAGTACTTC. The encoded protein is CASSFGQLQETQYF.

The genes are TRBV6-5 and TRBJ1-5, with D possibly TRBD1 on 6 matching bases. The CDR3 is 15 amino acids. CDR1 is MNHEY and CDR2 is SVGAGI in the germline V gene. Trimming left V 6 bases short and J 2 bases short, with 14 bases between. DNA of the CDR3: TGTGCCAGCAGGTACAGGGCGTTGGGCAATCAGCCCCAGCATTTT. Protein: CASRYRALGNQPQHF.